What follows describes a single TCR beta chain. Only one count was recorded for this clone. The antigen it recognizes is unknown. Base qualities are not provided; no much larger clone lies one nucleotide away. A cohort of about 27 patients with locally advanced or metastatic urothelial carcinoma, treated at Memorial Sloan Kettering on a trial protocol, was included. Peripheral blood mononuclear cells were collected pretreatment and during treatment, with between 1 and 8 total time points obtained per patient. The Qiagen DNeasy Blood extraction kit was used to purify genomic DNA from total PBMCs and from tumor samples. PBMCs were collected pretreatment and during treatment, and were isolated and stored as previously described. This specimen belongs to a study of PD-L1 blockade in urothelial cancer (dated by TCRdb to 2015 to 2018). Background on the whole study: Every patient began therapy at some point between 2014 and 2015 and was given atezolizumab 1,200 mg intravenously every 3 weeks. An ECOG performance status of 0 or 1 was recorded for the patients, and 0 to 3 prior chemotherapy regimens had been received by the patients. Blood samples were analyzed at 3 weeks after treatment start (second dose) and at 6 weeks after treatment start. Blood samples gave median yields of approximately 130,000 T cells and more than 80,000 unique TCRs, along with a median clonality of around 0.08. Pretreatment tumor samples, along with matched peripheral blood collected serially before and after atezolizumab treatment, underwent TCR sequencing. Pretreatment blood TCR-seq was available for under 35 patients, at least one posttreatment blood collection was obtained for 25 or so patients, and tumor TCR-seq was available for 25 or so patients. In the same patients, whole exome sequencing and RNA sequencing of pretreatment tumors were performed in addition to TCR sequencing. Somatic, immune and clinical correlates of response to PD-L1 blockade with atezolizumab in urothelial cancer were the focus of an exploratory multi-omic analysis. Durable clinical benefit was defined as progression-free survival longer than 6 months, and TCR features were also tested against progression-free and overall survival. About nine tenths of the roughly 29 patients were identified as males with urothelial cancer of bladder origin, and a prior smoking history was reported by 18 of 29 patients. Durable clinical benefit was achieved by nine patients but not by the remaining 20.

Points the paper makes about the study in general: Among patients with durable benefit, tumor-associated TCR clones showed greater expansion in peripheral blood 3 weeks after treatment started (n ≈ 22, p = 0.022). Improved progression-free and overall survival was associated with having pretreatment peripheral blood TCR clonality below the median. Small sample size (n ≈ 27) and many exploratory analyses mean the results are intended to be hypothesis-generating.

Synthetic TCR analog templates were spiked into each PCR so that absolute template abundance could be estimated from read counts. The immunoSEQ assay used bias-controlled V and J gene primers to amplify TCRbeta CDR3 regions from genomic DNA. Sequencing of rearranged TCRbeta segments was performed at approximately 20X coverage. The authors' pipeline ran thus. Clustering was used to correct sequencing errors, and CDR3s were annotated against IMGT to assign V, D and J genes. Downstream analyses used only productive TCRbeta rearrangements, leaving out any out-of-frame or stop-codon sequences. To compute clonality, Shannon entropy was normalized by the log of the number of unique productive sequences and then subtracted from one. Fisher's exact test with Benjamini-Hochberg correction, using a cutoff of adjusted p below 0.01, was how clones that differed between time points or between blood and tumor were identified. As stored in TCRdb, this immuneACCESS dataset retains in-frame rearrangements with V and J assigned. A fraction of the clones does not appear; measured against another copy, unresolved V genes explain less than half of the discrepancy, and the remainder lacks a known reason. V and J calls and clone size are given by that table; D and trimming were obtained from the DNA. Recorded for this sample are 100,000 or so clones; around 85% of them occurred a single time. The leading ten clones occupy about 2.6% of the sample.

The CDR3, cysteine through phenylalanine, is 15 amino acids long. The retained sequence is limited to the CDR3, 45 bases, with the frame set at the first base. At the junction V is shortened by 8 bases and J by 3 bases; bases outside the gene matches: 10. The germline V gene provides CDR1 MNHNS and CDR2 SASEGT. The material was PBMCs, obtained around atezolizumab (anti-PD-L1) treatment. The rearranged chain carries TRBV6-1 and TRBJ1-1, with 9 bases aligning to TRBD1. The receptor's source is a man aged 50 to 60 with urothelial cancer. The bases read TGTGCCAGCCGACCGGACAGGGGTGTGGACACTGAAGCTTTCTTT. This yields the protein CASRPDRGVDTEAFF.